This T cell receptor (beta chain) was identified in a study of OX40 agonist ivuxolimab in advanced cancers. In the study overall: Aged about 23 to 90 with a mean of 60 years, they were approximately 79% male.

Profiling relied on immunoSEQ multiplex PCR, and the TCRdb table lists in-frame clones only, not all of them. Altogether about 100,000 clones are present, roughly 89% being singletons, with the ten largest covering just over 0.15%. Germline CDR1 SGHRS, CDR2 YFSETQ. Trimming pared 2 bases from V and 7 bases from J, leaving 19 bases between. This CDR3 region has 15 residues. The sequences come from CD4+ or CD8+ T cells sorted from blood, collected in a trial of the OX40 agonist ivuxolimab. The clonotype originates from an adult with an advanced solid tumor such as melanoma, head and neck, liver or kidney cancer. The chain uses TRBV5-1 and TRBJ2-7; weak D call: TRBD1 (6 bases). CDR3 coding DNA: TGCGCCAGCAGCTTTGGGGGCACGGCACTAGAAGAGCAGTACTTC. Residues: CASSFGGTALEEQYF.